These 4 T cell receptor beta chains were sequenced from one sample in a study of radiotherapy plus CTLA-4 blockade in lung cancer. Repertoires were generated with immunoSEQ multiplex PCR, while TCRdb's copy carries only in-frame clones and drops some. The table lists roughly 50,000 clones, 65% to 85% of them singletons. The sample consisted of peripheral blood, taken from a patient treated with radiotherapy plus ipilimumab. The source of these receptors is a human donor with non-small cell lung cancer who had a partial response to radiotherapy plus ipilimumab.

V usage is TRBV7-8 and J usage is TRBJ2-5; TRBD1 matches at 10 bases. V shed 5 bases and J 3 bases; nucleotides not matched to a gene: 12. The germline CDR1 and CDR2 sequences are SGHVS and FQNEAQ. This CDR3 has 17 amino acids. The CDR3 spells CASSTRTGTGEEETQYF. CDR3 DNA sequence: TGTGCCAGCAGCACCAGAACCGGGACAGGGGAGGAAGAGACCCAGTACTTC.

This clone was recorded only once. CDR3 protein: CASSLGGKPGNEQFF. CDR3 DNA sequence: TGCGCCAGCAGCTTGGGCGGGAAACCGGGGAATGAGCAGTTCTTC. This chain joins TRBV5-1 and TRBJ2-1; D is possibly TRBD2 (6 bases). Germline V gene data show CDR1 as SGHRS and CDR2 as YFSETQ. V was pared by 0 bases and J by 7 bases, with 14 bases between. This CDR3 has 15 residues.

In nucleotides, the CDR3 is TGTGCCAGTAGCCCGAGTAGGGACAGGGGCTATGGCTACACCTTC. This translates into CASSPSRDRGYGYTF. This chain connects TRBV19 to TRBJ1-2; 10 bases are a match to TRBD1. The germline gives CDR1 LNHDA, CDR2 SQIVND (reference sequence). The CDR3 consists of 15 residues. After removal of 6 bases from V and 4 bases from J, the junction contained 8 bases not matched to a gene.

This chain uses TRBV6-1 with TRBJ2-7; D ambiguous. The CDR3 has 13 residues. Trimming took off 3 bases at V and 3 bases at J, with 9 bases between the two ends. Germline V gives CDR1 MNHNS, CDR2 SASEGT. The CDR3 loop is CASSEGRYYEQYF. The CDR3, as DNA: TGTGCCAGCAGTGAGGGCAGATACTACGAGCAGTACTTC.